A selection of T cell receptor beta chains follows, all from one sample in a study of blood T cell repertoires in COVID-19. Assay used: immunoSEQ multiplex PCR; TCRdb lists only in-frame clones, some missing. Of approximately 250,000 clones in the sample, 84% were seen once. Sample: peripheral blood. These receptors came from a human donor in a cohort sampled during active COVID-19. Both conserved end residues are trimmed from each CDR3. Rows give clone size only sometimes, using once, few, many, or a class for an expanded clone.

TRBV6-1 . ASSDRRGPRNTIY
TRBV10-3 . AISEWGLTDTQY
TRBV10-1 . ASPRAGSAKNIQY
TRBV9 many ASSPRLAGAQETQY
TRBV11-2 . ASRPSGGSSYEQY
TRBV4-3 . ASSQEDRSGYT
TRBV2 . ASSDITNTGELF
TRBV5-1 . ASSLGGSETQY
TRBV5-4 . ASSLGRAYNEQF
TRBV6-6 . ASSYPVGAEAF
TRBV4-3 . ASSQEAGGRDEQF
TRBV5-1 . ASSWGTSGINEQF
TRBV5-8 . ASRNEQGGGGYT
TRBV28 once ASSRWGGEQY
TRBV11-3 . ASSLRQGRTDTQY
TRBV28 . ASSGPGTSGGAIVPDTQY
TRBV9 . ASSVDDRNNSPLH
TRBV28 . ASTLRGRPLAGNTIY
TRBV4-2 . ASSQEVGARTDTQY
TRBV5-1 . ASSSHQLAGTSSYEQY